Included here is one T cell receptor (beta chain) sequence, with context. The data originate from a study of technical replicates of blood from a handful of donors. V shed 4 bases, J shed 4 bases, and the junction held 7 bases outside the gene matches. CDR3 length: 15 amino acids. The germline CDR1 and CDR2 sequences are MGHRA and YSYEKL. Assay: immunoSEQ multiplex PCR; the TCRdb copy retains only in-frame clones and omits some. The repertoire holds more than 55,000 clones, approximately 90% seen once, with 4.7% in the top ten. The sample comprised PBMCs. This chain joins TRBV4-1 and TRBJ2-1, with 7 bases identical to TRBD1. The sequence was collected from a human donor in good health. Some clones in this sample may be carry-over from other donors' samples. The CDR3 here is CASSPQGPTYNEQFF. The CDR3 DNA reads TGCGCCAGCAGCCCACAGGGGCCCACTTACAATGAGCAGTTCTTC.